This T cell receptor beta chain is drawn from a study of OX40 agonist ivuxolimab in advanced cancers. Study-level background: Participants averaged approximately 60 years of age (range roughly 23 to 80) and were over 75% male. Study-level findings and limits: Part of the nonresponder group also had normalized T-cell clonal expansion that was low.

TCRdb keeps only in-frame clones here, not all; method: immunoSEQ multiplex PCR. The sample holds roughly 110,000 clones, 90% seen once. As regards this clone: Its antigen is undetermined.

CDR3 length: 14 residues. Germline V CDR1 and CDR2: SGHDT, YYEEEE. V gave up 4 bases and J gave up 4 bases, with 14 bases separating them. The clonotype comes from an adult with an advanced solid tumor such as melanoma, head and neck, liver or kidney cancer. The sample consisted of CD4+ or CD8+ T cells sorted from blood, taken in a trial of the OX40 agonist ivuxolimab. The chain carries TRBV5-6 and TRBJ1-2; D gene uncertain. CDR3 in DNA: TGTGCCAGCAGCGCTCGACTAGTCACCTATGGCTACACCTTC. Translating gives CASSARLVTYGYTF.